Following are 21 T cell receptor beta chains from one sample sequenced in a study of monozygotic twins with cystic fibrosis. TCRdb's table, derived via immunoSEQ multiplex PCR, lists solely in-frame clones and lacks some. This repertoire shows about 11,000 clones, around 97% found once; its top ten account for over 0.65%. The sequenced sample was blood. The receptors stem from a boy between 10 and 17 years old with cystic fibrosis.

The chain is built from TRBV6-5 and TRBJ1-5, with a tentative D call TRBD1 (5 bases). V was cut by 4 bases and J by 0 bases, with 13 bases left in between. Germline CDR1 reads MNHEY; CDR2 reads SVGAGI. The CDR3 spans 16 residues. The CDR3 region has the DNA TGTGCCAGCAGTTTTACAGGAGGACCTAGCAATCAGCCCCAGCATTTT. Its translation: CASSFTGGPSNQPQHF.

V gene TRBV29-1 combines with J gene TRBJ2-6, with 8 positions matching TRBD1. The CDR3 runs to 16 residues. V dropped 5 bases and J dropped 3; count of bases not matched to a gene: 9. CDR1 and CDR2 from the germline V gene are SQVTM and ANQGSEA. The CDR3 loop reads CSVPDRGLLGANVLTF. CDR3 in DNA: TGCAGCGTTCCCGACAGGGGCTTGCTTGGGGCCAACGTCCTGACTTTC.

The rearrangement uses TRBV27 and TRBJ2-5; D is perhaps TRBD2 (7 bases). Trimming removed 5 bases from V and 5 bases from J, with 21 bases in between. CDR1 and CDR2 (germline): MNHEY, SMNVEV (reference sequence). The length of the CDR3 is 16 residues. CDR3 nucleotides: TGTGCCAGCAGTCCTTACACGGGGGGCCCTCAGGAGACCCAGTACTTC. It is translated as CASSPYTGGPQETQYF.

This chain links TRBV27 with TRBJ2-7; 11 nucleotides line up with TRBD1. V shed 2 bases and J 3 bases; nucleotides not matched to a gene: 3. The CDR3 extends over 15 amino acids. Germline V CDR1 and CDR2: MNHEY, SMNVEV (reference sequence). Written as DNA, the CDR3 is TGTGCCAGCAGTTTACAAGGGACAGGGGGCTACGAGCAGTACTTC. It is translated as CASSLQGTGGYEQYF.

This chain joins TRBV19 and TRBJ1-5, with D unresolved. The CDR3 runs to 15 residues. The germline V and J ends were trimmed by 0 bases and 4 bases, with 10 bases remaining between them. Germline V CDR1 and CDR2: LNHDA, SQIVND (reference sequence). The CDR3: CASSIDRGRNQPQHF. The CDR3 DNA is TGTGCCAGTAGTATAGATCGCGGCAGGAATCAGCCCCAGCATTTT.

The J gene is TRBJ1-2, the V gene TRBV27; TRBD1 agrees at 7 bases. Trimming at V came to 5 bases and at J to 5 bases, leaving 11 bases not matched to a gene. The CDR3 has 15 amino acids. Per the germline V gene, CDR1 is MNHEY and CDR2 is SMNVEV (reference sequence). The CDR3 DNA reads as TGTGCCAGCAGTACTATAGGGGGCGCCAGATATGGCTACACCTTC. This translates into CASSTIGGARYGYTF.

The chain employs TRBV12-5 and TRBJ1-2, with TRBD1 matching over 8 bases. Germline values: CDR1 LGHNT, CDR2 FRNRAP. The CDR3 consists of 14 residues. J lost 8 bases, V lost 6 bases, and 11 bases had no gene match. The CDR3 sequence is CASGKETGVRGYTF. CDR3 DNA sequence: TGTGCTAGTGGAAAAGAGACAGGGGTGAGAGGCTACACCTTC.

This chain connects TRBV5-1 to TRBJ2-2; 8 bases agree with TRBD1. The germline V gene has CDR1 SGHRS and CDR2 YFSETQ. This CDR3 contains 17 residues. J gave up 2 bases and V 4 bases, and 10 bases lay outside the gene matches. CDR3 in amino acids: CASSDTWGTGNTGELFF. The CDR3 coding sequence is TGCGCCAGCAGCGATACCTGGGGGACAGGTAACACCGGGGAGCTGTTTTTT.

The genes are TRBV15 and TRBJ2-7, with 7 bases aligning to TRBD1. Germline-derived CDR1 and CDR2 are LNHNV and YYDKDF (reference sequence). The CDR3 extends over 14 amino acids. With 5 bases clipped from V and 2 bases from J, the junction kept 6 bases outside the gene matches. The CDR3 DNA reads TGTGCCACCAGCGGGGGACAGAAGGCCTACGAGCAGTACTTC. The encoded protein is CATSGGQKAYEQYF.

As concerns this clone: The junction departs from the called germline gene at one end, perhaps through a read error. The chain joins TRBV7-7 to TRBJ2-5; 10 bases match TRBD2. CDR3 length: 15 residues. CDR1 is SSHAT, CDR2 FNYEAQ, per germline (reference sequence). CDR3 nucleotide sequence: TGTGCTAGCAGCCCAAAAACGACTAGCGGGGAGACCCAGTACTTC. It is translated as CASSPKTTSGETQYF.

The gene calls are TRBV19 and TRBJ1-5; 7 positions match TRBD1. After removal of 5 bases from V and 7 bases from J, the junction contained 5 bases not matched to a gene. The germline V gene encodes CDR1 LNHDA and CDR2 SQIVND (reference sequence). CDR3 size: 13 residues. The CDR3 reads CASSHRGSQPQHF. Written as DNA, the CDR3 is TGTGCCAGTAGTCACAGGGGTAGCCAGCCCCAGCATTTT.

In regard to this clone: Relative to the germline gene, one junction end is altered; a read error may explain this. The chain is built from TRBV7-7 and TRBJ2-5; no reliable D call. This CDR3 has 13 residues. In germline, CDR1 is SSHAT, CDR2 FNYEAQ (reference sequence). CDR3 nucleotide sequence: TGTGCTAGCAGCCTCACGAGGCCTGAGACCCAGTACTTC. Protein sequence: CASSLTRPETQYF.

The V call is TRBV30, the J call TRBJ1-3; 9 nucleotides line up with TRBD1. CDR3 size: 12 residues. Germline V CDR1 and CDR2: GTSNPN, SVGIG (reference sequence). CDR3 protein: CGQGVTGNTIYF. As DNA, the CDR3 is TGTGGACAGGGGGTGACTGGAAACACCATATATTTT.

The chain employs TRBV5-6 and TRBJ1-1; 10 bases are shared with TRBD1. The J segment lost 3 bases and the V segment lost 3 bases, leaving 2 bases of the junction unmatched. CDR3 length: 14 amino acids. The germline V gene encodes CDR1 SGHDT and CDR2 YYEEEE. DNA for the CDR3: TGTGCCAGCAGCTCCGGGACAGGGGACACTGAAGCTTTCTTT. Its translation: CASSSGTGDTEAFF.

V is TRBV14 and J is TRBJ2-7, with a weak D call TRBD1 (5 bases). V was pared by 4 bases and J by 3 bases, with 13 bases between. Looked up from germline, CDR1 is SGHDN and CDR2 is FVKESK. The CDR3 loop spans 14 amino acids. CDR3 nucleotides: TGTGCCAGCAGCCCCCTGGGGCAGGTCTACGAGCAGTACTTC. It encodes CASSPLGQVYEQYF.

V gene TRBV11-3 combines with J gene TRBJ2-7, with 8 bases fitting TRBD2. The CDR3 length is 16 residues. Germline CDR1 reads SGHNT; CDR2 reads YENEEA. V was clipped by 0 bases and J by 2 bases; unmatched bases: 6. This chain's CDR3 is CASSLDSTGGTYEQYF. DNA for the CDR3: TGTGCCAGCAGCTTAGATAGTACGGGAGGGACCTACGAGCAGTACTTC.

This rearrangement joins TRBV4-2 to TRBJ2-2, with 9 nucleotides matching TRBD1. Germline-derived CDR1 and CDR2 are LGHNA and YNFKEQ. V was pared by 3 bases and J by 3 bases, with 8 bases of the junction left unmatched. This CDR3 region has 17 residues. In DNA form, the CDR3 reads TGTGCCAGCAGCCAGGATTTGGGACAGGGAGACACCGGGGAGCTGTTTTTT. Its translation is CASSQDLGQGDTGELFF.

The chain joins TRBV30 to TRBJ2-2; D gene unclear. Germline V gives CDR1 GTSNPN, CDR2 SVGIG (reference sequence). V was cut by 3 bases and J by 6 bases, with 32 bases left in between. The CDR3 length is 20 residues. CDR3 DNA sequence: TGTGCCTGGAGGAGTCTCCCCCCCCCAGGCCCTAGACCAGGCGCCGGGGAGCTGTTTTTT. As protein: CAWRSLPPPGPRPGAGELFF.

The chain links TRBV6-5 to TRBJ1-2, with 7 bases identical to TRBD1. With 3 bases clipped from V and 8 bases from J, the junction kept 3 bases outside the gene matches. CDR3 length equals 12 residues. CDR1 and CDR2 from the germline V gene are MNHEY and SVGAGI. DNA for the CDR3: TGTGCCAGCAGTTATAAGGGGGCGGGCTACACCTTC. It translates to CASSYKGAGYTF.

This chain connects TRBV30 to TRBJ2-7; no clear D gene. The CDR3 runs 14 residues. CDR1 GTSNPN and CDR2 SVGIG come from the germline V gene (reference sequence). Trimming pared 3 bases from V and 1 base from J, leaving 13 bases between. CDR3 amino acids: CAWSRGHRSYEQYF. The CDR3 coding sequence is TGTGCCTGGAGCCGAGGCCACAGATCCTACGAGCAGTACTTC. The full variable domain, its missing parts supplied by reference TRBV30 and TRBJ2-7, is SQTIHQWPATLVQPVGSPLSLECTVEGTSNPNLYWYRQAAGRGLQLLFYSVGIGQISSEVPQNLSASRPQDRQFILSSKKLLLSDSGFYLCAWSRGHRSYEQYFGPGTRLTVT.

J is TRBJ2-7 and V is TRBV6-5, with 10 bases lining up with TRBD2. V lost 6 bases to trimming and J lost 2 bases; unmatched junction nucleotides: 7. Germline lookup yields CDR1 MNHEY and CDR2 SVGAGI. The CDR3 runs 15 residues. The CDR3 loop reads CASSYKLAGPYEQYF. CDR3 bases: TGTGCCAGCAGCTACAAACTAGCGGGGCCCTACGAGCAGTACTTC.